What follows describes a single T cell receptor beta chain. Germline loops: CDR1 MNHEY, CDR2 SMNVEV (reference sequence). CDR3 length equals 15 residues. V was trimmed by 7 bases and J by 1 base, leaving 14 bases between them. The data originate from a study of T cell responses to AZD1222 COVID-19 vaccine. Method: immunoSEQ multiplex PCR; TCRdb's copy keeps in-frame clones and lacks some. Among more than 85,000 clones listed, roughly 88% were seen once. The specimen was peripheral blood, collected on day 0 of AZD1222 vaccination. The rearrangement uses TRBV27 and TRBJ1-5, with D perhaps matching TRBD1 (5 bases). The clonotype was recovered from an adult in good health. The CDR3 bases are TGTGCCAGCACCCCGTGGGGGGGGAGCAATCAGCCCCAGCATTTT. Its protein product is CASTPWGGSNQPQHF.